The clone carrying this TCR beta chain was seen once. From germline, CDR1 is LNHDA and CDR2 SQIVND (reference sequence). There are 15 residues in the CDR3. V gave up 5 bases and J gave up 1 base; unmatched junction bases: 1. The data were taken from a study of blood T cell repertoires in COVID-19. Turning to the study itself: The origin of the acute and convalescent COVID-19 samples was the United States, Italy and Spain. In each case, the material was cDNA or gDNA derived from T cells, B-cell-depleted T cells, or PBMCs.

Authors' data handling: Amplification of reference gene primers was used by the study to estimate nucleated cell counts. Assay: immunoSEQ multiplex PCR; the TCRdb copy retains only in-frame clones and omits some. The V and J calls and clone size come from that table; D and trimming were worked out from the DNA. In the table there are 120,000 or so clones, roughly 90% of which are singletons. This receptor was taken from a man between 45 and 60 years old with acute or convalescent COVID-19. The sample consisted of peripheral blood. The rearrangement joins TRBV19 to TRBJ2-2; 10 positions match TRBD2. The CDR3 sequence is CASSRTSGNTGELFF. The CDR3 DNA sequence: TGTGCCAGTAGTCGGACTAGCGGGAACACCGGGGAGCTGTTTTTT.